Listed below are T cell receptor beta chains from one sample, sequenced in a study of T cell repertoires in cytomegalovirus infection. TCRdb processed the reads anew with MiXCR; each CDR3 protein has one entry. There are 90,000 to 120,000 distinct CDR3 sequences in the sample; about 22% occur only once, and about two fifths lies in the top ten. Sequenced input: CD8+ T cells from PBMCs. The receptors stem from a human donor in good health (CMV status not recorded). Some clones in this sample may be carry-over from other donors' samples. CDR3s include the opening cysteine and the closing phenylalanine or tryptophan. D genes are given only for firm matches. Not every row has a clone size; where given, it reads once, few, many or a size class.

J	size	D	V	DNA	CDR3
TRBJ1-4	NA	NA	TRBV14	TGTGCCAGCAGCCAAGATGGGACATCTAATGAAAAACTGTTTTTT	CASSQDGTSNEKLFF
TRBJ2-5	NA	TRBD2	TRBV18	TGTGCCAGCTCACCACCCGTGGGAGGGCCATTGGAGACCCAGTACTTC	CASSPPVGGPLETQYF
TRBJ2-1	few	NA	TRBV7-9	TGTGCCAGCAGCTTATTCTTACATCTGGTCGACAATGAGCAGTTCTTC	CASSLFLHLVDNEQFF
TRBJ2-2	NA	NA	TRBV4-1	TGCGCCAGCAGTCCCGGGCGTATCACCGGGGAGCTGTTTTTT	CASSPGRITGELFF
TRBJ2-5	NA	NA	TRBV28	TGTGCCAGCAGCCCCCCGGACTCGACGGGGACCCAGTACTTC	CASSPPDSTGTQYF
TRBJ2-4	NA	NA	TRBV12-3/TRBV12-4	TGTGCCAGCAGTTTGGTGGGGGCGGTAGACATTCAGTACTTC	CASSLVGAVDIQYF
TRBJ1-2	NA	TRBD1	TRBV20-1	TGCAGTGCTAGAGACCCGGGACAGGGGAGGGGCTACACCTTC	CSARDPGQGRGYTF
TRBJ2-2	many	TRBD2	TRBV27	TGTGCCAGCAGTTTACCCGGGAGGGCCCCGATCGGGGAGCTGTTTTTT	CASSLPGRAPIGELFF
TRBJ2-7	few	TRBD2	TRBV30	TGTGCCTATCAAATTGGACTAGCGGCCACCTACGAGCAGTACTTC	CAYQIGLAATYEQYF
TRBJ2-1	few	TRBD2	TRBV19	TGTGCCAGTAGTATTGGCAGCGGGAGAAACAATGAGCAGTTCTTC	CASSIGSGRNNEQFF
TRBJ2-3	few	NA	TRBV29-1	TGCAGCCTTGGGAAAGCGGATCCTTTAGATACGCAGTATTTT	CSLGKADPLDTQYF
TRBJ2-1	NA	NA	TRBV12-3/TRBV12-4	TGTGCCAGCAGTTTATCAGGGACCGCGGCGGAGCAGTTCTTC	CASSLSGTAAEQFF
TRBJ2-7	NA	TRBD1	TRBV29-1	TGCAGCGTTGTAGGACAGGGGTACGAGCAGTACTTC	CSVVGQGYEQYF
TRBJ2-3	NA	TRBD1	TRBV7-9	TGTGCCAGCAGCGCGACAGGGGGCGCGATAGATACGCAGTATTTT	CASSATGGAIDTQYF
TRBJ2-7	NA	NA	TRBV2	TGTGCCAGCAGTGACTCCGACAGTCCCTACGAGCAGTACTTC	CASSDSDSPYEQYF
TRBJ2-3	many	TRBD2	TRBV7-9	TGTGCCAGCAGCTTAGCTCTGGGACTAGCGGGAGTGGGGGCCACAGATACGCAGTATTTT	CASSLALGLAGVGATDTQYF
TRBJ2-1	many	TRBD2	TRBV7-6	TGTGCCAGCAGCCAGATTACTTCTAGCGGAGGGCACAATGAGCAGTTCTTC	CASSQITSSGGHNEQFF
TRBJ1-1	NA	NA	TRBV7-9	TGTGCCAGCTCTCTCCCCGTGGGGGGTATGAACACTGAAGCTTTCTTT	CASSLPVGGMNTEAFF
TRBJ2-3	NA	NA	TRBV24-1	TGTGCCACCAGTGGATCCCGGTCCGGCTCCACAGATACGCAGTATTTT	CATSGSRSGSTDTQYF